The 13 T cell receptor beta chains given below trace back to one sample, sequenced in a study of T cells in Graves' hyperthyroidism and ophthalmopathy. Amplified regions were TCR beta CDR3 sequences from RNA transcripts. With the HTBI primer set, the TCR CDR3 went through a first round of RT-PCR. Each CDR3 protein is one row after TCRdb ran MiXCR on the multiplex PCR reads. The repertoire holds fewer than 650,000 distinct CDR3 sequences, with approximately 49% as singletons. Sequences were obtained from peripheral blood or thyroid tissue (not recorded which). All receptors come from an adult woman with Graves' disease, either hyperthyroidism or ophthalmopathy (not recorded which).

CDR3: CASSPWDRGLFF. Written as DNA, the CDR3 is TGTGCCAGCAGCCCTTGGGACAGGGGACTGTTTTTT. This sequence joins TRBV7-9 and TRBJ1-4; 10 bases align to TRBD1. The junction had 4 bases not matched to a gene; V was cut back by 5 bases and J by 13 bases. This CDR3 is built from 12 residues. Germline lookup yields CDR1 SEHNR and CDR2 FQNEAQ (reference sequence).

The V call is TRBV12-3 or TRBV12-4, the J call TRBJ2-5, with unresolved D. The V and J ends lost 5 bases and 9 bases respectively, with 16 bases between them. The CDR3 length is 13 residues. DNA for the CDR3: TGTGCCAGCAGTCGTGATAGCAATCAGCCCCAGTACTTC. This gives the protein CASSRDSNQPQYF.

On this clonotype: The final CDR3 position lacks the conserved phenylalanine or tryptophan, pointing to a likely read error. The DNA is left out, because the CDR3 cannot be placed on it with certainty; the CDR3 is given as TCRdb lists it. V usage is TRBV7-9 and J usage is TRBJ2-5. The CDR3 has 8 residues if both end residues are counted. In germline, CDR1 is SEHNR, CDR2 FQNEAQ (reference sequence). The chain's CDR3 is CASSKTHT.

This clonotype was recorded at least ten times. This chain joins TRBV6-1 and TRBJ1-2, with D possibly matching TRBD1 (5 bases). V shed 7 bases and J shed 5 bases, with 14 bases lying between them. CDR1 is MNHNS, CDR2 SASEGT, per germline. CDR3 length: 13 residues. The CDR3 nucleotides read TGTGCCAGCATTCGGGACCACGTTTATGGCTACACCTTC. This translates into CASIRDHVYGYTF.

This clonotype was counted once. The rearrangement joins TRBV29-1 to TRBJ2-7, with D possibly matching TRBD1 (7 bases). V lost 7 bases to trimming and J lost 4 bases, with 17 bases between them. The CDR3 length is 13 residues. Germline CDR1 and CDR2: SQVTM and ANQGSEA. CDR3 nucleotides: TGCAGCGCCCGGCGCGGGACAGTGTACGAGCAGTACTTC. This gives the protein CSARRGTVYEQYF.

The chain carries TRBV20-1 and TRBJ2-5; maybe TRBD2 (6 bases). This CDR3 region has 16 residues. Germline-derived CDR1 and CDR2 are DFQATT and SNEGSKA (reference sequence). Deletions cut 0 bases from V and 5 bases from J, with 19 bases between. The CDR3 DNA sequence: TGCAGTGCTAGAGATCGGCGGGGCCGCCCAGGGGAGACCCAGTACTTC. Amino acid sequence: CSARDRRGRPGETQYF.

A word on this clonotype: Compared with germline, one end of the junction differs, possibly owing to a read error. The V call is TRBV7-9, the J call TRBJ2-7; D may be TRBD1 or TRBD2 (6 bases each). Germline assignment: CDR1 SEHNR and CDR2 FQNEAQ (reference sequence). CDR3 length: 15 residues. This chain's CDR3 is CASSADRPWGGELYF. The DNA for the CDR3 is TGTGCCAGCAGCGCCGACAGGCCTTGGGGCGGGGAGCTGTACTTC.

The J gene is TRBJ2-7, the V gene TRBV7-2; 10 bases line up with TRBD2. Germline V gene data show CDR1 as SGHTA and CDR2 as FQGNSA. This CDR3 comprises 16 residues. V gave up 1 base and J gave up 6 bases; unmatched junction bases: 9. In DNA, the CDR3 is TGTGCCAGCAGCTTAGGTCCATTGGGACTAGCGAGCGAGCAGTACTTC. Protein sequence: CASSLGPLGLASEQYF.

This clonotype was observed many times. CDR3 DNA sequence: TGTGCCAGCAGCGTTAGCGGGGGGGAGGAGACCCAGTACTTC. Protein product: CASSVSGGEETQYF. This sequence joins TRBV9 and TRBJ2-5, with TRBD2 identical over 11 bases. CDR1 and CDR2 from the germline V gene are SGDLS and YYNGEE. The CDR3 contains 14 residues. Trimming at V came to 2 bases and at J to 5 bases, leaving 2 bases not matched to a gene.

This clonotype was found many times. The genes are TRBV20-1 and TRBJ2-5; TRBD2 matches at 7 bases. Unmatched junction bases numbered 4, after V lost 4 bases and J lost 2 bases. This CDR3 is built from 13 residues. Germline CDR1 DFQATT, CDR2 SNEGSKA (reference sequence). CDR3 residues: CSAKRGRQETQYF. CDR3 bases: TGCAGTGCTAAGCGGGGAAGGCAAGAGACCCAGTACTTC.

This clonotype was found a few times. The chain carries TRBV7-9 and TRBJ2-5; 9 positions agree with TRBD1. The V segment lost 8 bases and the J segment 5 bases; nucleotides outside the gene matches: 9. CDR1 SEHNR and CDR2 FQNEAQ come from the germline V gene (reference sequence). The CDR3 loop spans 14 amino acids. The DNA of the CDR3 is TGTGCCAGCTCCGAAACAGGGGGCAAGGAGACCCAGTACTTC. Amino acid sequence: CASSETGGKETQYF.

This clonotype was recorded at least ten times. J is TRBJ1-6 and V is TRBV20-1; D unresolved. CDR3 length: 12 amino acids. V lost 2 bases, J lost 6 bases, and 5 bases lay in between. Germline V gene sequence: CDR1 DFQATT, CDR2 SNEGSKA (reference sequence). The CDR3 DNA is TGCAGTGCTAGACCCGTTAATTCACCCCTCCACTTT. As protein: CSARPVNSPLHF.

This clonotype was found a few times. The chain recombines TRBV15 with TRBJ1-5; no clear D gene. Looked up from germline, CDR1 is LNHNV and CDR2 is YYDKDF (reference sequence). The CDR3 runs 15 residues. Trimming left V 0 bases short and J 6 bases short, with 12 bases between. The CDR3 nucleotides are TGTGCCACCAGCAGAGATTTGGGCGGAGGTCAGCCCCAGCATTTT. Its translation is CATSRDLGGGQPQHF.